Shown below are 20 T cell receptor beta chains from a single sample sequenced in a study of graft-versus-host responses after intestinal transplantation. The repertoire was sequenced with immunoSEQ multiplex PCR; TCRdb's copy has only in-frame clones and lacks some. The repertoire holds approximately 50,000 clones, over 85% seen once, with around 1.5% in the top ten. Source: PBMCs, taken 26 days after transplant. The receptor source for this set is a human patient who received an intestinal transplant, so some T cells may come from the graft donor.

A single count supports this clone. The V gene is TRBV9, the J gene TRBJ2-1, with TRBD2 matching over 8 bases. Germline V gene sequence: CDR1 SGDLS, CDR2 YYNGEE. This CDR3 has 15 amino acids. V lost 2 bases to trimming and J lost 2 bases; unmatched junction nucleotides: 3. The DNA of the CDR3 is TGTGCCAGCAGCGTTGTAGCGGGAACCTACAATGAGCAGTTCTTC. Its translation: CASSVVAGTYNEQFF.

J is TRBJ2-1 and V is TRBV7-6, with TRBD2 matching over 13 bases. Germline V gene data show CDR1 as SGHVS and CDR2 as FNYEAQ. V was pared by 6 bases and J by 6 bases, with 5 bases of the junction left unmatched. CDR3 length equals 15 residues. For the CDR3, the DNA is TGTGCCAGCAGTACTAGCGGGGGGGCCGGCAATGAGCAGTTCTTC. Its translation is CASSTSGGAGNEQFF.

The chain has TRBV4-1 and TRBJ2-7, with TRBD1 identical over 7 bases. The CDR3 contains 15 residues. V lost 4 bases, J lost 6 bases, and 12 bases stayed unmatched. Germline loops: CDR1 MGHRA, CDR2 YSYEKL. The CDR3, as DNA: TGCGCCAGCAGCCTCCCGGGACAGCGTTTGCGCGAGCAGTACTTC. Translating gives CASSLPGQRLREQYF.

V gene TRBV6-5 combines with J gene TRBJ2-7; perhaps TRBD1 as D (5 bases). CDR1 and CDR2 (germline): MNHEY, SVGAGI. CDR3 length equals 15 residues. V lost 0 bases and J 6 bases, leaving 15 bases between the germline ends. For the CDR3, the DNA is TGTGCCAGCAGTTACTCCCTTCTTCAGGGTAGCGAGCAGTACTTC. Amino acid sequence: CASSYSLLQGSEQYF.

The chain links TRBV6-5 to TRBJ1-1; D is unclear. The CDR3 consists of 14 residues. Germline CDR1 is MNHEY and CDR2 is SVGAGI. V was trimmed by 2 bases and J by 0 bases, leaving 7 bases between them. CDR3 DNA sequence: TGTGCCAGCAGTTACGGGAGGATGAACACTGAAGCTTTCTTT. Translating it yields CASSYGRMNTEAFF.

The rearrangement joins TRBV4-2 to TRBJ2-2; TRBD2 matches 14 bases. Germline values: CDR1 LGHNA, CDR2 YNFKEQ. The CDR3 is 17 amino acids. V trimming: 4 bases; J trimming: 4 bases; junction bases outside the gene matches: 5. The CDR3 DNA reads as TGTGCCAGCAGCCCCCGAGGACTAGCGGGGGGCACCGGGGAGCTGTTTTTT. It specifies CASSPRGLAGGTGELFF.

The genes are TRBV2 and TRBJ2-5, with D possibly TRBD2 on 6 matching bases. This CDR3 spans 12 amino acids. Looked up from germline, CDR1 is SNHLY and CDR2 is FYNNEI. The V end lost 7 bases, the J end lost 0 bases, and 6 bases lay between the germline ends. Here the CDR3 DNA reads TGTGCCAGCACGGGGGACCAAGAGACCCAGTACTTC. Its translation is CASTGDQETQYF.

This clone is a singleton in its sample. The V gene is TRBV4-2, the J gene TRBJ2-2, with 8 bases that match TRBD1. The CDR3 consists of 14 residues. Losses at the gene ends were 3 bases for V and 3 bases for J; bases not matched to a gene: 0. The germline CDR1 and CDR2 sequences are LGHNA and YNFKEQ. CDR3 amino acids: CASSQGQDTGELFF. The CDR3 nucleotides are TGTGCCAGCAGCCAGGGACAGGACACCGGGGAGCTGTTTTTT.

This chain links TRBV7-8 with TRBJ2-5, with a tentative D call TRBD2 (6 bases). There are 13 residues in the CDR3. Between the trimmed V and J ends, which lost 5 bases and 5 bases, there was a span of 12 bases. The germline V gene encodes CDR1 SGHVS and CDR2 FQNEAQ. In DNA, the CDR3 is TGTGCCAGCAGCCTAGGGCTAGCGGAGACCCAGTACTTC. Protein product: CASSLGLAETQYF.

This clone was counted a single time. The sample holds other DNA sequences that translate to the same CDR3. This chain joins TRBV28 and TRBJ2-7; D may be TRBD2 (6 bases). CDR1 and CDR2 (germline): MDHEN, SYDVKM. CDR3 length: 13 amino acids. Trimming took off 6 bases at V and 2 bases at J, with 11 bases between the two ends. CDR3 amino acids: CASRGDSPYEQYF. CDR3 DNA sequence: TGTGCCAGCAGGGGGGACTCTCCCTACGAGCAGTACTTC.

V gene TRBV4-1 combines with J gene TRBJ2-3; 13 nucleotides match TRBD2. V was pared by 2 bases and J by 4 bases, with 3 bases of the junction left unmatched. There are 16 residues in the CDR3. Germline V gene data show CDR1 as MGHRA and CDR2 as YSYEKL. The CDR3 region is CASSQMTSGGPDTQYF. CDR3 DNA: TGCGCCAGCAGCCAAATGACTAGCGGGGGGCCAGATACGCAGTATTTT.

V and J are TRBV9 and TRBJ1-4; D gene uncertain. The CDR3 contains 14 residues. Trimming pared 2 bases from V and 6 bases from J, leaving 11 bases between. The germline V gene has CDR1 SGDLS and CDR2 YYNGEE. The CDR3: CASSVGGGDEKLFF. The CDR3 coding sequence is TGTGCCAGCAGCGTCGGAGGTGGGGATGAAAAACTGTTTTTT.

The chain recombines TRBV5-1 with TRBJ2-3; D unclear. This CDR3 has 16 residues. The germline V gene has CDR1 SGHRS and CDR2 YFSETQ. Trimming left V 2 bases short and J 0 bases short, with 13 bases between. CDR3 in DNA: TGCGCCAGCAGCTTTTTGTCAGACATTAGCACAGATACGCAGTATTTT. The encoded protein is CASSFLSDISTDTQYF.

The rearrangement joins TRBV2 to TRBJ1-2, with a tentative D call TRBD1 (5 bases). Germline CDR1 reads SNHLY; CDR2 reads FYNNEI. This CDR3 is 15 amino acids long. The V and J ends lost 2 bases and 5 bases respectively, with 15 bases between them. This CDR3 reads CASSEPSAGKYGYTF. The CDR3 DNA reads TGTGCCAGCAGTGAACCTTCGGCAGGGAAATATGGCTACACCTTC.

This clone showed up just a few times. V usage is TRBV7-9 and J usage is TRBJ2-2; 7 bases fit TRBD1. The V gene's germline CDR1 is SEHNR and CDR2 FQNEAQ (reference sequence). The CDR3 is 15 residues long. V lost 3 bases and J lost 4; bases outside the gene matches: 5. CDR3 nucleotide sequence: TGTGCCAGCAGCTTCTCGACAGGGTCCACCGGGGAGCTGTTTTTT. This gives the protein CASSFSTGSTGELFF.

This clone was seen just once. The V gene is TRBV6-1, the J gene TRBJ2-7, with TRBD1 matching 8 bases. V lost 4 bases, J lost 3 bases, and 5 bases stayed unmatched. The CDR3 sequence is 14 residues long. Germline assignment: CDR1 MNHNS and CDR2 SASEGT. In DNA, the CDR3 is TGTGCCAGCAGTGGGACAGGGAAGAGCTACGAGCAGTACTTC. Its translation is CASSGTGKSYEQYF.

This chain joins TRBV19 and TRBJ2-1, with D possibly matching TRBD2 (7 bases). The length of the CDR3 is 15 residues. Looked up from germline, CDR1 is LNHDA and CDR2 is SQIVND (reference sequence). V lost 5 bases, J lost 5 bases, and 16 bases lay in between. For the CDR3, the DNA is TGTGCCAGTAGTCCTTTAGGGGGGGGTAACAATGAGCAGTTCTTC. This translates into CASSPLGGGNNEQFF.

This clone was seen a single time. The chain combines TRBV4-1 with TRBJ1-3; 8 bases map to TRBD1. The germline CDR1 and CDR2 sequences are MGHRA and YSYEKL. Losses at the gene ends were 1 base for V and 3 bases for J; bases not matched to a gene: 5. The length of the CDR3 is 16 residues. This chain's CDR3 is CASSQVGQGDGNTIYF. CDR3 sequence (DNA): TGCGCCAGCAGCCAAGTCGGACAGGGAGATGGAAACACCATATATTTT.

The genes are TRBV28 and TRBJ2-7; TRBD2 aligns across 10 bases. Losses at the gene ends were 5 bases for V and 3 bases for J; bases not matched to a gene: 10. The germline gives CDR1 MDHEN, CDR2 SYDVKM. There are 16 residues in the CDR3. The CDR3 reads CASSPGVAGGSYEQYF. CDR3 coding DNA: TGTGCCAGCAGTCCTGGCGTAGCGGGAGGTAGCTACGAGCAGTACTTC.

The chain carries TRBV4-1 and TRBJ2-3; 7 bases are shared with TRBD2. Germline trimming cut 4 bases from V and 1 base from J; bases unmatched to any gene: 5. There are 15 residues in the CDR3. CDR1 and CDR2 (germline): MGHRA, YSYEKL. The chain's CDR3 is CASSPQAGGTDTQYF. CDR3 DNA: TGCGCCAGCAGCCCCCAGGCGGGGGGCACAGATACGCAGTATTTT.